This T cell receptor (beta chain) was identified during a study of blood T cell repertoires in COVID-19. Study-level information: The study drew acute and convalescent COVID-19 samples from the United States, Italy and Spain.

Some clones are missing from TCRdb's copy, which holds only in-frame ones; the method was immunoSEQ multiplex PCR. Of about 86,000 clones in the sample, more than 60% were seen once. Germline loops: CDR1 MNHEY, CDR2 SMNVEV (reference sequence). Trimming pared 5 bases from V and 5 bases from J, leaving 12 bases between. The CDR3 consists of 14 residues. In this sample, this clone turned up once. V gene TRBV27 combines with J gene TRBJ1-4; D is possibly TRBD1 (6 bases). Sequenced: peripheral blood. The sequence was collected from a man between 65 and 79 years old with acute or convalescent COVID-19. In DNA, the CDR3 is TGTGCCAGCAGTCGACAGGCCCCGAATGAAAAACTGTTTTTT. Protein product: CASSRQAPNEKLFF. The full variable domain, rest sourced from reference TRBV27 and TRBJ1-4, is EAQVTQNPRYLITVTGKKLTVTCSQNMNHEYMSWYRQDPGLGLRQIYYSMNVEVTDKGDVPEGYKVSRKEKRNFPLILESPSPNQTSLYFCASSRQAPNEKLFFGSGTQLSVL.